This T cell receptor (beta chain) was captured by sequencing in a study of T cell repertoires in ileal Crohn's disease. In the study overall: Median disease duration was approximately eight years; 35% smoked at surgery. The study, taken as a whole, reports: Compared with non-smokers, active smokers at surgery showed more clonal expansions.

This CDR3 comprises 12 residues. Looked up from germline, CDR1 is SGHDT and CDR2 is YYEEEE. The V end was cut by 4 bases, the J end by 0 bases, with 4 bases between. TCRdb's copy holds only in-frame clones and misses some; the assay was immunoSEQ multiplex PCR. The sample carries about 15,000 clones, approximately 87% recorded once. Comment on this clone: No antigen is known for it.

This receptor was taken from an adult with Crohn's disease. The sample was ileal tissue. J is TRBJ2-5 and V is TRBV5-6; D is ambiguous. The CDR3 nucleotides read TGTGCCAGCAGCCTAAACCAAGAGACCCAGTACTTC. Translated: CASSLNQETQYF.